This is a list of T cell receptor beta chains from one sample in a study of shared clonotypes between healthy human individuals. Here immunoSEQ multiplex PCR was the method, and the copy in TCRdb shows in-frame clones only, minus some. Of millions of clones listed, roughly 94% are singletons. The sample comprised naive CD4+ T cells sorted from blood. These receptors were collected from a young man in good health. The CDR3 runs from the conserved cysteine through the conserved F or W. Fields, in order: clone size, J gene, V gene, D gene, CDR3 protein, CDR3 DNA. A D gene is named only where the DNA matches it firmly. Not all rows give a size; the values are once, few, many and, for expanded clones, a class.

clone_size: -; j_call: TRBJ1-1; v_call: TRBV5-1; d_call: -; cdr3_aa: CASSLDAVPGSEAFF; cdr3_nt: TGCGCCAGCAGCTTGGACGCAGTACCTGGGTCTGAAGCTTTCTTT
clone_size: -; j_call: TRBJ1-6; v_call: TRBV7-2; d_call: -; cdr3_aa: CASSLGRLSSYNSPLHF; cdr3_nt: TGTGCCAGCAGCTTAGGGCGGCTGAGCTCCTATAATTCACCCCTCCACTTT
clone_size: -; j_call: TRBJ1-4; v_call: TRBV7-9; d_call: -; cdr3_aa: CASSLSGTNEKLFF; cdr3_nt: TGTGCCAGCAGCTTATCGGGTACTAATGAAAAACTGTTTTTT
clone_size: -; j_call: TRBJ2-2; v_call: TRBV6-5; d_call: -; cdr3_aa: CASSRFPRPYGELFF; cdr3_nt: TGTGCCAGCAGTCGATTCCCCCGGCCATACGGGGAGCTGTTTTTT
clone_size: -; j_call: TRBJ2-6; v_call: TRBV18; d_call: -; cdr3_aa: CASSPPGSGANVLTF; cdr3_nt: TGTGCCAGCTCACCACCTGGCTCTGGGGCCAACGTCCTGACTTTC
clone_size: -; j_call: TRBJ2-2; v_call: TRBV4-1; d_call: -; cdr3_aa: CASSQGWGRSTGELFF; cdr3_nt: TGCGCCAGCAGCCAAGGCTGGGGGCGTAGCACCGGGGAGCTGTTTTTT
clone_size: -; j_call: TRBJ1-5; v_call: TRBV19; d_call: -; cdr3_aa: CASTIGRGNQPQHF; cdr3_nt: TGTGCCAGTACCATAGGTAGGGGCAATCAGCCCCAGCATTTT
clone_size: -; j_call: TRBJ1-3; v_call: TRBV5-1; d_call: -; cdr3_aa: CASSLVGGNGNTIYF; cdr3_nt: TGCGCCAGCAGCTTGGTTGGGGGGAACGGAAACACCATATATTTT
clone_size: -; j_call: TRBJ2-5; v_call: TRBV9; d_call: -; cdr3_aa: CASSVDSGDIGETQYF; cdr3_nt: TGTGCCAGCAGCGTAGATTCAGGGGATATAGGGGAGACCCAGTACTTC
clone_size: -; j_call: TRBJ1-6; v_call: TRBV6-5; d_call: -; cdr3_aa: CASTLSTAWNSPLHF; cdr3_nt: TGTGCCAGCACCCTCTCCACGGCGTGGAATTCACCCCTCCACTTT
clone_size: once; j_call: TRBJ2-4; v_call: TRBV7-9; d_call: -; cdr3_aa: CASSPEGGQGNIQYF; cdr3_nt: TGTGCCAGCAGCCCCGAGGGGGGGCAGGGAAACATTCAGTACTTC
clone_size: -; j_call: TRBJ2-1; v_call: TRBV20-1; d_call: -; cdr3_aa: CSAKDPNEQFF; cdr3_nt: TGCAGTGCCAAGGACCCCAATGAGCAGTTCTTC
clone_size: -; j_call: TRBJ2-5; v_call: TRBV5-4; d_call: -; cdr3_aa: CASKVQLSAGAGETQYF; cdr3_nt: TGTGCCAGCAAGGTACAGCTTTCTGCAGGGGCAGGAGAGACCCAGTACTTC
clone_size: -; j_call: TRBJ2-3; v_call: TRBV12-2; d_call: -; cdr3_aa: CASRSNRKGGTDTQYF; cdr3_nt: TGTGCAAGTCGCTCCAACAGGAAAGGAGGCACAGATACGCAGTATTTT
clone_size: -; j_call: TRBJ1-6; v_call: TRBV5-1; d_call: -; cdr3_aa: CASSGTGLNNSPLHF; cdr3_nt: TGCGCCAGCAGCGGGACGGGACTGAATAATTCACCCCTCCACTTT
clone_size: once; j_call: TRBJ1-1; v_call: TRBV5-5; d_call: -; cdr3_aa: CASSLGPDMNTEAFF; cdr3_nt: TGTGCCAGCAGCTTGGGGCCAGACATGAACACTGAAGCTTTCTTT
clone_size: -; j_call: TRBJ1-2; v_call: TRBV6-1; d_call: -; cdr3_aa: CASKLNVGSLYGYTF; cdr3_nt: TGTGCCAGCAAATTGAATGTTGGGTCCCTTTATGGCTACACCTTC
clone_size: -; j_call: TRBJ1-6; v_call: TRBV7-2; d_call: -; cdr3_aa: CASSQDRIYNSPLHF; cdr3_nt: TGTGCCAGCAGCCAGGACAGAATCTATAATTCACCCCTCCACTTT
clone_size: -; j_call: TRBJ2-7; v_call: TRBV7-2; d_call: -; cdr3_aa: CASSSPPLYEQYF; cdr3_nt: TGTGCCAGCAGCTCTCCACCCCTCTACGAGCAGTACTTC
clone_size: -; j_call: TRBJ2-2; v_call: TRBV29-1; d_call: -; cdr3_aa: CSAKPSGGVTGELFF; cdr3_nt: TGCAGCGCAAAACCGTCAGGGGGGGTCACCGGGGAGCTGTTTTTT
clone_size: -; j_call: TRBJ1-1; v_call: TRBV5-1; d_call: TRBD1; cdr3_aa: CASSPSRQGITEAFF; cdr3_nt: TGCGCCAGCAGCCCATCACGACAGGGGATAACTGAAGCTTTCTTT
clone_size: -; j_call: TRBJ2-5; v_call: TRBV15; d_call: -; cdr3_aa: CATSPNRVQETQYF; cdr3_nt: TGTGCCACCAGCCCGAACCGGGTCCAAGAGACCCAGTACTTC
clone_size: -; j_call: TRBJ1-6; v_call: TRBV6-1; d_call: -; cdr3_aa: CASSDDRSPSSYNSPLHF; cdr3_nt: TGTGCCAGCAGTGATGACAGGTCCCCGAGCTCCTATAATTCACCCCTCCACTTT
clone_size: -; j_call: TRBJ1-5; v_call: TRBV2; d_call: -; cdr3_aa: CASGQGGQPQHF; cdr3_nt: TGTGCCAGCGGGCAGGGCGGTCAGCCCCAGCATTTT
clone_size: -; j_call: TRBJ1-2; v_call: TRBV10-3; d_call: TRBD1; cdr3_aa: CAISEDAGQGSSYGYTF; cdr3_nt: TGTGCCATCAGTGAAGACGCGGGACAGGGGTCATCGTATGGCTACACCTTC
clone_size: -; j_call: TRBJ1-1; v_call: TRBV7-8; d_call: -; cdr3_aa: CASSPSLLDGKNTEAFF; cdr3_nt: TGTGCCAGCAGCCCTTCCCTCCTGGACGGAAAGAACACTGAAGCTTTCTTT
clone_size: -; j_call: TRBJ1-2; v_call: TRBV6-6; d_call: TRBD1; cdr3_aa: CASRGQLGGYTF; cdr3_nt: TGTGCCAGCAGGGGACAGTTAGGAGGCTACACCTTC
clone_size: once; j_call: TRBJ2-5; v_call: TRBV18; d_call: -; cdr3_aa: CASSPTSWETQYF; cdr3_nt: TGTGCCAGCTCACCCACCTCATGGGAGACCCAGTACTTC
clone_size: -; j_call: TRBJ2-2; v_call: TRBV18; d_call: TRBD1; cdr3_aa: CASSPGQAYTGELFF; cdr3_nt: TGTGCCAGCTCACCAGGACAGGCCTACACCGGGGAGCTGTTTTTT
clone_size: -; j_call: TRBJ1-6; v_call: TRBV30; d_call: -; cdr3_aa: CAWSEGNSPLHF; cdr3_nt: TGTGCCTGGAGTGAAGGAAATTCACCCCTCCACTTT
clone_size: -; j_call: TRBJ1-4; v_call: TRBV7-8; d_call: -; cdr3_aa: CASSPPSLATNEKLFF; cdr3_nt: TGTGCCAGCAGCCCCCCAAGCCTTGCAACTAATGAAAAACTGTTTTTT
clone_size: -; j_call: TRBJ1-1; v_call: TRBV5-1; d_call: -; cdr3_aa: CASSLEAGSNTEAFF; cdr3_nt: TGCGCCAGCAGCTTGGAGGCAGGTTCGAACACTGAAGCTTTCTTT
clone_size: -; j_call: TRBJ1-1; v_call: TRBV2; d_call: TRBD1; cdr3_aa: CASSVQGYGEAFF; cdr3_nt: TGTGCCAGCAGTGTACAGGGGTACGGTGAAGCTTTCTTT
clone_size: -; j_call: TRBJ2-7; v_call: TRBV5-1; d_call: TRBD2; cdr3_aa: CASSSGRGESYEQYF; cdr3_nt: TGCGCCAGCAGCTCGGGGCGGGGGGAATCCTACGAGCAGTACTTC
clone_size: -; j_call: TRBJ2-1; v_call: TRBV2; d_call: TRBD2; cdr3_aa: CASSKAGAYNEQFF; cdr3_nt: TGTGCCAGCAGCAAAGCGGGAGCCTACAATGAGCAGTTCTTC
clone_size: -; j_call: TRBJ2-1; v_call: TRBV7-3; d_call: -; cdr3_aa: CASSPSGSSYNEQFF; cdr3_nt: TGTGCCAGCAGCCCGAGCGGTAGCTCCTACAATGAGCAGTTCTTC
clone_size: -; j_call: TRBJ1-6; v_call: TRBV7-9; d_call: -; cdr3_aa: CASSLEQLSPLHF; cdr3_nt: TGTGCCAGCAGCTTAGAGCAGTTATCACCCCTCCACTTT
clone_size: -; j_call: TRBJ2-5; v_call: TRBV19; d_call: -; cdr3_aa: CASTGSGKETQYF; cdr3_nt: TGTGCCAGTACCGGCTCAGGGAAAGAGACCCAGTACTTC